The 7 T cell receptor beta chains reported below all come from one sample, sequenced in a study of cytomegalovirus exposure and HLA in healthy donors. The PCR employed 60 Vbeta primers together with 13 Jbeta primers. The assay was immunoSEQ multiplex PCR, and TCRdb's table has in-frame clones only and misses some. The sample includes some 130,000 clones, 65% to 85% of them seen just once. Sequences were obtained from PBMCs. The receptors were sampled from a man aged 18 to 30 in good health and CMV-seronegative.

This clone was detected once. V gene TRBV19 combines with J gene TRBJ2-1; D uncertain. The V gene's germline CDR1 is LNHDA and CDR2 SQIVND (reference sequence). V lost 4 bases and J lost 6, with 31 bases in between. The CDR3 extends over 20 amino acids. Written as DNA, the CDR3 is TGTGCCAGTAGTACCCGACATCGGTGGTCCTCAGCCCAGACCGGCAATGAGCAGTTCTTC. This encodes CASSTRHRWSSAQTGNEQFF.

The chain carries TRBV6-1 and TRBJ2-7; 8 bases map to TRBD1. V dropped 2 bases and J dropped 4; count of bases not matched to a gene: 4. From germline, CDR1 is MNHNS and CDR2 SASEGT. This CDR3 is built from 14 residues. The CDR3 coding sequence is TGTGCCAGCAGTGAACTGAGACAGGGGTACGAGCAGTACTTC. Translated, it gives CASSELRQGYEQYF.

The chain is built from TRBV7-9 and TRBJ2-1; 7 bases map to TRBD1. V lost 6 bases, J lost 6 bases, and 14 bases stayed unmatched. The length of the CDR3 is 16 residues. CDR1 SEHNR and CDR2 FQNEAQ come from the germline V gene (reference sequence). CDR3 amino acids: CASRISGTETSNEQFF. The CDR3 coding sequence is TGTGCCAGCAGGATCTCGGGGACAGAGACCTCCAATGAGCAGTTCTTC.

J is TRBJ1-1 and V is TRBV6-5; D not certain. The germline CDR1 and CDR2 sequences are MNHEY and SVGAGI. The V and J ends lost 5 bases and 0 bases respectively, with 13 bases between them. The CDR3 extends over 15 amino acids. The CDR3 DNA follows: TGTGCCAGCAGTCGTGGAACGACACTGAACACTGAAGCTTTCTTT. Protein sequence: CASSRGTTLNTEAFF.

V gene TRBV5-4 combines with J gene TRBJ2-2, with D perhaps TRBD1 (5 bases). There are 15 residues in the CDR3. V shed 7 bases and J shed 7 bases, with 20 bases lying between them. The germline gives CDR1 SGHNT, CDR2 YYREEE (reference sequence). The CDR3 region is CASQGSGRVGGELFF. The CDR3 DNA sequence: TGTGCCAGCCAGGGTTCGGGCAGGGTTGGCGGGGAGCTGTTTTTT.

The rearrangement links TRBV7-9 to TRBJ1-4, with 8 bases matching TRBD1. This CDR3 has 15 amino acids. Unmatched junction bases numbered 5, after V lost 5 bases and J lost 3 bases. Germline V gene lookup returns CDR1 SEHNR and CDR2 FQNEAQ (reference sequence). CDR3: CASSLQGAANEKLFF. The CDR3 DNA is TGTGCCAGCAGCCTTCAGGGGGCGGCTAATGAAAAACTGTTTTTT.

J is TRBJ2-7 and V is TRBV5-1; a possible D gene is TRBD2 (6 bases). Trimming left V 4 bases short and J 5 bases short, with 10 bases between. This CDR3 region has 12 residues. Germline values: CDR1 SGHRS, CDR2 YFSETQ. The CDR3 DNA follows: TGCGCCAGCAGCGGGGGGATCAACGAGCAGTACTTC. Its protein is CASSGGINEQYF. Full variable domain (rest looked up from reference TRBV5-1 and TRBJ2-7): KAGVTQTPRYLIKTRGQQVTLSCSPISGHRSVSWYQQTPGQGLQFLFEYFSETQRNKGNFPGRFSGRQFSNSRSEMNVSTLELGDSALYLCASSGGINEQYFGPGTRLTVT.